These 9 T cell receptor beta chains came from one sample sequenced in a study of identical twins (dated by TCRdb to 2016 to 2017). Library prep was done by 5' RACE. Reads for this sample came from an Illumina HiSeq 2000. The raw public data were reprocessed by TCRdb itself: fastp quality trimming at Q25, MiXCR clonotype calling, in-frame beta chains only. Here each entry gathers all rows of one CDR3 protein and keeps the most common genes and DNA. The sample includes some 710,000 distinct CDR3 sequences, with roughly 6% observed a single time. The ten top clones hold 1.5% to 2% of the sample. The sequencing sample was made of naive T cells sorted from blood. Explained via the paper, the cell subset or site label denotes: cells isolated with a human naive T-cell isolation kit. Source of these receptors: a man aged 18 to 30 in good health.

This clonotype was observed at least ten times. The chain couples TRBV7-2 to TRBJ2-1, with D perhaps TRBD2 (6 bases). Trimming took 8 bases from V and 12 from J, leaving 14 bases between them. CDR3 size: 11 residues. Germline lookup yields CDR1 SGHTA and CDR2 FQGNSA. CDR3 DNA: TGTGCCAGCGGCCCGCGGGATGGGCAGTTCTTC. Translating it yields CASGPRDGQFF. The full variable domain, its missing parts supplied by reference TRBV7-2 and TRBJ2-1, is GAGVSQSPSNKVTEKGKDVELRCDPISGHTALYWYRQSLGQGLEFLIYFQGNSAPDKSGLPSDRFSAERTGGSVSTLTIQRTQQEDSAVYLCASGPRDGQFFGPGTRLTVL.

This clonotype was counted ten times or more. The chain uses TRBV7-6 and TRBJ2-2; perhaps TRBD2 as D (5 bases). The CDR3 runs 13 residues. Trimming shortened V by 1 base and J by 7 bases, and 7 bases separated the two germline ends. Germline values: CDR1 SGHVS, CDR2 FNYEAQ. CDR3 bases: TGTGCCAGCAGCTTAGACGGGATCGGGGAGCTGTTTTTT. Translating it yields CASSLDGIGELFF.

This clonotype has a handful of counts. In DNA form, the CDR3 reads TGCGCCAGCAGCTTGTATGGGGACAACAATCAGCCCCAGCATTTT. Translation: CASSLYGDNNQPQHF. The V call is TRBV5-1, the J call TRBJ1-5; D may be TRBD1 (6 bases). Germline V CDR1 and CDR2: SGHRS, YFSETQ. Trimming stripped 1 base from V and 3 bases from J, with 11 bases between. The CDR3 contains 15 residues.

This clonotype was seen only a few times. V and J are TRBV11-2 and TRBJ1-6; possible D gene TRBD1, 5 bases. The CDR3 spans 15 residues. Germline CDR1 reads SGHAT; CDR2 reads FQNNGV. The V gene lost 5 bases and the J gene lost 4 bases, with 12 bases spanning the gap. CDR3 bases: TGTGCCAGCAGCCCCGGGGCTCTTTATAATTCACCCCTCCACTTT. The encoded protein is CASSPGALYNSPLHF.

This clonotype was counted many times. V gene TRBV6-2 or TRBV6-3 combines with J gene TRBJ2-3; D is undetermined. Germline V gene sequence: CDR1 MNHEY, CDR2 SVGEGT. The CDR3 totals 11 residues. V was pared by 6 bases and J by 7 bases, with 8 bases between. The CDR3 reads CASSRKNTQYF. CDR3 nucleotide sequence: TGTGCCAGCAGCCGCAAAAATACGCAGTATTTT.

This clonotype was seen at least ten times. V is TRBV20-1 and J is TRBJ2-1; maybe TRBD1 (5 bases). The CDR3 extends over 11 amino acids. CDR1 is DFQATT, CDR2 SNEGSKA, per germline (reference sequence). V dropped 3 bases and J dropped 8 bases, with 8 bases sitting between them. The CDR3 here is CSASRGYEQFF. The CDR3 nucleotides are TGCAGTGCTAGTAGGGGTTATGAGCAGTTCTTC.

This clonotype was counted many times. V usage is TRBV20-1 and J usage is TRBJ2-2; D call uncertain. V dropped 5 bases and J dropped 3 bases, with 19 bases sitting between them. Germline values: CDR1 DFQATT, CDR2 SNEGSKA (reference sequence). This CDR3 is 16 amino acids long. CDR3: CSAPDLKITDTGELFF. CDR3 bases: TGCAGTGCTCCCGACTTGAAGATAACGGACACCGGGGAGCTGTTTTTT.

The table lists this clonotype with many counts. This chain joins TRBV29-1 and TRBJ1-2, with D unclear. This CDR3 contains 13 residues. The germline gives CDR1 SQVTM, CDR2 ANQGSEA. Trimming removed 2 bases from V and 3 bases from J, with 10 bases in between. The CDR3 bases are TGCAGCGTTGAATTTGTCGGATACTATGGCTACACCTTC. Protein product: CSVEFVGYYGYTF.

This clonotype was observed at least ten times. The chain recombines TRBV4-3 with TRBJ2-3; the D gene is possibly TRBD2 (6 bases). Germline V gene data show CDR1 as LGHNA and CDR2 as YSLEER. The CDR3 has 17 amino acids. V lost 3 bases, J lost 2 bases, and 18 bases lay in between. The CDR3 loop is CASSQGFLARFTDTQYF. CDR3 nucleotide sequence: TGCGCCAGCAGCCAGGGATTTCTAGCGCGTTTCACAGATACGCAGTATTTT.